This T cell receptor beta chain was sequenced for a study of shared clonotypes between healthy human individuals. The V gene lost 1 base and the J gene lost 7 bases, with 11 bases spanning the gap. The V gene's germline CDR1 is MGHDK and CDR2 SYGVNS. The CDR3 loop spans 13 amino acids. Generated by immunoSEQ multiplex PCR, the TCRdb table keeps only in-frame clones and is missing some. The sample lists about 580,000 clones, more than 95% occurring once. Terminally differentiated effector memory CD45RA+ cells were excluded by CCR7 positive selection of CD45RO-negative cells. Sequencing was done on a sample of naive CD8+ T cells sorted from blood. The J gene is TRBJ2-7, the V gene TRBV25-1; D unresolved. The receptor's source is a man aged 25 to 40 in good health. DNA for the CDR3: TGTGCCAGCAGTGAATCTGGAGAGTGGGAGCAGTACTTC. Translating gives CASSESGEWEQYF.